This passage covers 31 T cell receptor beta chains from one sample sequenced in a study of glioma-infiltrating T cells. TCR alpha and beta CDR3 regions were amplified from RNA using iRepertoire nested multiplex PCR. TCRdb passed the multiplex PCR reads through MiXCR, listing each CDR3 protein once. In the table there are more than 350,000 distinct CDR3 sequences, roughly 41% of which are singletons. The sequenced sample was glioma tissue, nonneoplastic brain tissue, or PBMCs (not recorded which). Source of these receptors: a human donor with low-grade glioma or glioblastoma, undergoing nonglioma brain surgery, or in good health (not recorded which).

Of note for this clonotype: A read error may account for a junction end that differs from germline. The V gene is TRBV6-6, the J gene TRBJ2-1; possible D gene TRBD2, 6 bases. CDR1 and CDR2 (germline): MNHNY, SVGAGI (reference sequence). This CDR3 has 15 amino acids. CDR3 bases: TGTGCCAGCAGTTCGCTGGGACGGGGGAACAATGCGCAGTTCTTC. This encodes CASSSLGRGNNAQFF.

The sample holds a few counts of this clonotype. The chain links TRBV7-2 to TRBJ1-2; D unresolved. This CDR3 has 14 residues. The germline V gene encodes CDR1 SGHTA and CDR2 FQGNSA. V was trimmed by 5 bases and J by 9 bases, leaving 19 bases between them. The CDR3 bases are TGTGCCAGCAGCCCCGAAGGACTATGGTTTCGCTACACCTTC. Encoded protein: CASSPEGLWFRYTF.

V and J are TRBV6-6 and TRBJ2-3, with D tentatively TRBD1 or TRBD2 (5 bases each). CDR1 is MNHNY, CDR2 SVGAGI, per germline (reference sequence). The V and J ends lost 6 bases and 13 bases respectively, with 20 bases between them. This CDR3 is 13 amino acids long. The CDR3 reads CASSQRRDHTKYF. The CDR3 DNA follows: TGTGCCAGCAGCCAAAGACGGGACCACACGAAGTATTTT.

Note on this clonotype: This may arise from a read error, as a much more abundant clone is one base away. The CDR3 reads CASGSRGIEAFF. In nucleotides, the CDR3 is TGTGCCAGCGGTTCCAGGGGAATTGAAGCTTTCTTT. The chain joins TRBV27 to TRBJ1-1, with D possibly matching TRBD1 (6 bases). V was pared by 8 bases and J by 7 bases, with 14 bases between. The germline CDR1 and CDR2 sequences are MNHEY and SMNVEV (reference sequence). This CDR3 spans 12 amino acids.

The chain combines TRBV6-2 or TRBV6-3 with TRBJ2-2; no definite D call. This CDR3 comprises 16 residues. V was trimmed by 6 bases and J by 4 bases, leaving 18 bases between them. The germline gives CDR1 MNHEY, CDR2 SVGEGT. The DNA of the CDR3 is TGTGCCAGCAGACACGGAGTTCTCCCCCGCACCGGGGAGCTGTTTTTT. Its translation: CASRHGVLPRTGELFF.

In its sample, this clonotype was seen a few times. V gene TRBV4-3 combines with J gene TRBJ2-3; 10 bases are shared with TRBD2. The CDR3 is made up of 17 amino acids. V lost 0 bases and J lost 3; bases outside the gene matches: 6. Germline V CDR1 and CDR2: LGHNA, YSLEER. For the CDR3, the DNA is TGCGCCAGCAGCCAAGAGGGGCTAGCGGGAGTAACAGATACGCAGTATTTT. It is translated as CASSQEGLAGVTDTQYF.

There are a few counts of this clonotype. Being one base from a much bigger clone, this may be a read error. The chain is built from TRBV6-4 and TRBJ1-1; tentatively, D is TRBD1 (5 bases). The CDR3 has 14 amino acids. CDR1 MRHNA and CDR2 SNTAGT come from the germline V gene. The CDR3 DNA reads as TGTGCCAGCAGCCCTGGGGGAGTCAACACTAAAGCTTTCTTT. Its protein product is CASSPGGVNTKAFF.

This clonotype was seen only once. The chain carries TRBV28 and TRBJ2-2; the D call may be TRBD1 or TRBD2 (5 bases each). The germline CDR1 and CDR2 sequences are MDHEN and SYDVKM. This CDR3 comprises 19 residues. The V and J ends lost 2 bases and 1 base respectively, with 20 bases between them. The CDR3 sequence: CASSLRGRALTLNTGELFF. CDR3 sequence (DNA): TGTGCCAGCAGTTTACGGGGCAGGGCCTTAACCCTGAACACCGGGGAGCTGTTTTTT.

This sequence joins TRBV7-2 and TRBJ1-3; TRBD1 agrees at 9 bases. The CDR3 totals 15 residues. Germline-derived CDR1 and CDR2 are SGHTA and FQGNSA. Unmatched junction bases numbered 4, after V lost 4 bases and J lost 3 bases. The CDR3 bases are TGTGCCAGCAGCTCGACAGGGGGAAATGGAAACACCATATATTTT. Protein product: CASSSTGGNGNTIYF.

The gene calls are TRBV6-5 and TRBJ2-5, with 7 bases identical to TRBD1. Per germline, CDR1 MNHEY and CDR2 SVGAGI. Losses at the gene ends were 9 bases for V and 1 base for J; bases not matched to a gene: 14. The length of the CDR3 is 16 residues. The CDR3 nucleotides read TGTGCCAGTAGGCCGCTCGGGACAGAGCCCCAAGAGACCCAGTACTTC. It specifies CASRPLGTEPQETQYF.

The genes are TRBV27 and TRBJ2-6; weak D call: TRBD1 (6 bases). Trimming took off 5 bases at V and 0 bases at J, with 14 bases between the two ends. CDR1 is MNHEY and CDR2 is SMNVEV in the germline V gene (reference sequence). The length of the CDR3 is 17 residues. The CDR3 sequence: CASSPGHGSSGANVLTF. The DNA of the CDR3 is TGTGCCAGCAGTCCGGGACACGGAAGCTCTGGGGCCAACGTCCTGACTTTC. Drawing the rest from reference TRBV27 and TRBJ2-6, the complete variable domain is EAQVTQNPRYLITVTGKKLTVTCSQNMNHEYMSWYRQDPGLGLRQIYYSMNVEVTDKGDVPEGYKVSRKEKRNFPLILESPSPNQTSLYFCASSPGHGSSGANVLTFGAGSRLTVL.

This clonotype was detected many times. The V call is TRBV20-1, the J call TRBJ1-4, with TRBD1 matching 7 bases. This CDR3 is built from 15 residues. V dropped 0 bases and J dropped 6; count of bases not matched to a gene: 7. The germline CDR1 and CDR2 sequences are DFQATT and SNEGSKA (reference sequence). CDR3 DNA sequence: TGCAGTGCTAGAGATCGGAGAACAGGGGATGAAAAACTGTTTTTT. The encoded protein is CSARDRRTGDEKLFF.

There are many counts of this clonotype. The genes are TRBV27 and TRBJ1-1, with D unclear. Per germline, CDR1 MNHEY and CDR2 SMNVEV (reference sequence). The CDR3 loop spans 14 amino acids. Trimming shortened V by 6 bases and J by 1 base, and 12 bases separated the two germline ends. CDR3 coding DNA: TGTGCCAGCAGCCCAACTCCTCCGAACACTGAAGCTTTCTTT. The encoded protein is CASSPTPPNTEAFF.

CDR3 loop: CASRSPGGITYEQYF. In DNA form, the CDR3 reads TGTGCCAGCAGGTCCCCGGGGGGGATTACCTACGAGCAGTACTTC. The chain joins TRBV28 to TRBJ2-7, with TRBD2 identical over 8 bases. The germline V gene encodes CDR1 MDHEN and CDR2 SYDVKM. This CDR3 has 15 amino acids. Germline trimming cut 6 bases from V and 2 bases from J; bases unmatched to any gene: 9.

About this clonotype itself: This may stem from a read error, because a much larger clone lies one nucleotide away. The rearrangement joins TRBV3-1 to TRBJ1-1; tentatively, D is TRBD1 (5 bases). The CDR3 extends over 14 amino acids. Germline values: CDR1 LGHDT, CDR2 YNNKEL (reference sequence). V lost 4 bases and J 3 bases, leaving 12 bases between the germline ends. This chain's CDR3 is CASSPLAGDTEAFF. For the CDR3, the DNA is TGTGCCAGCAGCCCCCTGGCGGGGGACACTGAAGCTTTCTTT.

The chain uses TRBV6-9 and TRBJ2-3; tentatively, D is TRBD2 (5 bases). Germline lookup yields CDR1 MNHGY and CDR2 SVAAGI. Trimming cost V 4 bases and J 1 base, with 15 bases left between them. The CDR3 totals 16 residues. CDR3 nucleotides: TGTGCCAGCAGTTGCTCGCTTCGGGGAGGCACAGATACGCAGTATTTT. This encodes CASSCSLRGGTDTQYF.

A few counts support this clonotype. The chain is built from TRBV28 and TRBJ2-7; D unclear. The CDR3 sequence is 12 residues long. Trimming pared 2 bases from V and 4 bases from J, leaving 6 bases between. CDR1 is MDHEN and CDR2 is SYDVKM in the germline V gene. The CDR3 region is CASSLLQYEQYF. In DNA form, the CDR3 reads TGTGCCAGCAGTTTACTACAGTACGAGCAGTACTTC.

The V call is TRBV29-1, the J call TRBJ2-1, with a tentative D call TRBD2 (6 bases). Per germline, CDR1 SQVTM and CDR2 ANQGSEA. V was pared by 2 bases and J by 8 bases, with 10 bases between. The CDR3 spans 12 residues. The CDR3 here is CSVERWEDEQFF. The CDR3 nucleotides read TGCAGCGTTGAAAGATGGGAGGATGAGCAGTTCTTC.

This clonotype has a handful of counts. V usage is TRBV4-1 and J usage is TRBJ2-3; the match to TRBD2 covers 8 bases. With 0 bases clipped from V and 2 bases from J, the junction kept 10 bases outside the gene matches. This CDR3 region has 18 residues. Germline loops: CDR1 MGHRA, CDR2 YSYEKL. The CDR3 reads CASSQEVQRERLTDTQYF. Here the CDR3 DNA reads TGCGCCAGCAGCCAAGAAGTCCAGCGGGAGAGACTCACAGATACGCAGTATTTT.

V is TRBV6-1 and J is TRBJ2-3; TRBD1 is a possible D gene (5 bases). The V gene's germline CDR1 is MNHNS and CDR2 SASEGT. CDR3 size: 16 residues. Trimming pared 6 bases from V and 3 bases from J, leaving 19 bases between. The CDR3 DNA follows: TGTGCCAGCAGGCACCCTGGCAGGGAATGGACAGATACGCAGTATTTT. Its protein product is CASRHPGREWTDTQYF.

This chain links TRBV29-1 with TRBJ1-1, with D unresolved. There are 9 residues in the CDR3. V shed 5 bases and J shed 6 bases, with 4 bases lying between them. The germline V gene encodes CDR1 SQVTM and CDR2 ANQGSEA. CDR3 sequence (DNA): TGCAGCGTTAACGCTGAAGCTTTCTTT. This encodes CSVNAEAFF.

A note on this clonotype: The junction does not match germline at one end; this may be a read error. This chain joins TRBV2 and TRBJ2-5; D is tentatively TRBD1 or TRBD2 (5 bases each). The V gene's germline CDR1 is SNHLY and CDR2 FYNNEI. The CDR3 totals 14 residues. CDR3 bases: TGTGCCAGCAGTTTGGGACCTTACCAAGGGACCCAGTACTTC. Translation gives CASSLGPYQGTQYF. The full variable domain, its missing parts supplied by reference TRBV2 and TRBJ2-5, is EPEVTQTPSHQVTQMGQEVILRCVPISNHLYFYWYRQILGQKVEFLVSFYNNEISEKSEIFDDQFSVERPDGSNFTLKIRSTKLEDSAMYFCASSLGPYQGTQYFGPGTRLLVL.

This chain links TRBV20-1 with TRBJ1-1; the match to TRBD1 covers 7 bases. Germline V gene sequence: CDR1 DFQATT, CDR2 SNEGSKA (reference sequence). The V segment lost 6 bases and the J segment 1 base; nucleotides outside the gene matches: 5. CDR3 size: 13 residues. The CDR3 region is CSAQGQPNTEAFF. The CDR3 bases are TGCAGTGCCCAGGGACAGCCGAACACTGAAGCTTTCTTT.

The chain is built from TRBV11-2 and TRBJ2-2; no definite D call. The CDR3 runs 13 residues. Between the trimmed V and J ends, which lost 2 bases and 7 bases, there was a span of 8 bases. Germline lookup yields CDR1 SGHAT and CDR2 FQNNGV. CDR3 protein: CASSLNRFGELFF. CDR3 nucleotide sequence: TGTGCCAGCAGCTTAAATCGGTTCGGGGAGCTGTTTTTT.

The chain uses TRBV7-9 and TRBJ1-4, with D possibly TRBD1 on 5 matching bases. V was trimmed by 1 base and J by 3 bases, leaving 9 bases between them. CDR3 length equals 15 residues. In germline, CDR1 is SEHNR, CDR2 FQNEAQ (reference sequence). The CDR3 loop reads CASSLGAGSNEKLFF. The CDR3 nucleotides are TGTGCCAGCAGCTTAGGGGCAGGGTCTAATGAAAAACTGTTTTTT.

CDR3 sequence (DNA): TGTGCCAGCAGTTACCGAGGACTAGCGGCAGAGACCCAGTACTTC. Translated, it gives CASSYRGLAAETQYF. The chain combines TRBV6-2 or TRBV6-3 with TRBJ2-5; 10 nucleotides match TRBD2. Per germline, CDR1 MNHEY and CDR2 SVGEGT. The CDR3 extends over 15 amino acids. J gave up 4 bases and V 2 bases, and 4 bases lay outside the gene matches.

CDR3 in amino acids: CASSMQATYNEQFF. The CDR3 DNA reads TGTGCCAGTAGTATGCAGGCCACCTACAATGAGCAGTTCTTC. The chain is built from TRBV19 and TRBJ2-1; no definite D call. CDR1 is LNHDA, CDR2 SQIVND, per germline (reference sequence). The CDR3 is made up of 14 amino acids. Trimming left V 3 bases short and J 2 bases short, with 8 bases between. The whole variable domain, filled in from reference TRBV19 and TRBJ2-1, reads DGGITQSPKYLFRKEGQNVTLSCEQNLNHDAMYWYRQDPGQGLRLIYYSQIVNDFQKGDIAEGYSVSREKKESFPLTVTSAQKNPTAFYLCASSMQATYNEQFFGPGTRLTVL.

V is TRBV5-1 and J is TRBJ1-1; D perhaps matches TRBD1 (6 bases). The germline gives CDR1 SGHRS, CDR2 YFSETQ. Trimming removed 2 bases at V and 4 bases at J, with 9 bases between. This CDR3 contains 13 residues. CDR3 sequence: CASSFRGTTEAFF. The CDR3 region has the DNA TGCGCCAGCAGCTTCAGGGGTACCACTGAAGCTTTCTTT. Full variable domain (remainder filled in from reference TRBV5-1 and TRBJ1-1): KAGVTQTPRYLIKTRGQQVTLSCSPISGHRSVSWYQQTPGQGLQFLFEYFSETQRNKGNFPGRFSGRQFSNSRSEMNVSTLELGDSALYLCASSFRGTTEAFFGQGTRLTVV.

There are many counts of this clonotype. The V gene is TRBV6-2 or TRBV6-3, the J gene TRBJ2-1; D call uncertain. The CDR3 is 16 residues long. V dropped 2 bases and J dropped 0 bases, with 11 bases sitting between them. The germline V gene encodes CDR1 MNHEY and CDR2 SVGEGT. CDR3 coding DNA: TGTGCCAGCAGTTACATTGGGTTTAGCTCCTACAATGAGCAGTTCTTC. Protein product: CASSYIGFSSYNEQFF.

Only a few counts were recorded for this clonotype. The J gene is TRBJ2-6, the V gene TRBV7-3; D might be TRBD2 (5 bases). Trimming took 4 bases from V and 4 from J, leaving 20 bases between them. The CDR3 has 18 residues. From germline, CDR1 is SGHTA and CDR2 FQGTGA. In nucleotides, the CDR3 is TGTGCCAGCAGCTCCGCCGTGGCGGGCCGGGCCGGGGCCAACGTCCTGACTTTC. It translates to CASSSAVAGRAGANVLTF. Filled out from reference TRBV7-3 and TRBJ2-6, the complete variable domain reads GAGVSQTPSNKVTEKGKYVELRCDPISGHTALYWYRQSLGQGPEFLIYFQGTGAADDSGLPNDRFFAVRPEGSVSTLKIQRTERGDSAVYLCASSSAVAGRAGANVLTFGAGSRLTVL.

The CDR3 sequence: CSARDGSYNEQFF. The CDR3, as DNA: TGCAGTGCTAGAGACGGCTCCTACAATGAGCAGTTCTTC. This chain uses TRBV20-1 with TRBJ2-1; no firm D call. The CDR3 extends over 13 amino acids. Germline CDR1 DFQATT, CDR2 SNEGSKA (reference sequence). V lost 0 bases and J lost 0, with 3 bases in between.